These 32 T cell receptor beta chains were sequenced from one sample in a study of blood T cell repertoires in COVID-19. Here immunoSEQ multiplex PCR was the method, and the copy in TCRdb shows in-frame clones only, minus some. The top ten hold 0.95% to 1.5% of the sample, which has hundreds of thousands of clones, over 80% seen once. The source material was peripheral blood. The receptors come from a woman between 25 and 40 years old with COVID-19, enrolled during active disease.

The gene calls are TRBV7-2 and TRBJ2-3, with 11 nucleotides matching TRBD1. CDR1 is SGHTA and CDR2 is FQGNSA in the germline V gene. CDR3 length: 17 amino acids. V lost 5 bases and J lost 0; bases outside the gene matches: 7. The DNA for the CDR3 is TGTGCCAGCAGCCCGGACAGGGGGCATACTAGCACAGATACGCAGTATTTT. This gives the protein CASSPDRGHTSTDTQYF.

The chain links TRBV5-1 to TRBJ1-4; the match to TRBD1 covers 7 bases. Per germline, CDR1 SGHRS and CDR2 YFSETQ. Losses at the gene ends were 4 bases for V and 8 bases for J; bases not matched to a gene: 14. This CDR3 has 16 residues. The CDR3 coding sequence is TGCGCCAGCAGCCCCCTTACAGGGGCCGATTTCGAAAAACTGTTTTTT. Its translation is CASSPLTGADFEKLFF.

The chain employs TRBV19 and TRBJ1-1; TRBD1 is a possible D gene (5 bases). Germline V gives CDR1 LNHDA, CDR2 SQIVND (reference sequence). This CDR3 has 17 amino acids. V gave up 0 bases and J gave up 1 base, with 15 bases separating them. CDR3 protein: CASSIDIGVWGNTEAFF. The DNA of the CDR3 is TGTGCCAGTAGTATAGATATAGGGGTCTGGGGGAACACTGAAGCTTTCTTT.

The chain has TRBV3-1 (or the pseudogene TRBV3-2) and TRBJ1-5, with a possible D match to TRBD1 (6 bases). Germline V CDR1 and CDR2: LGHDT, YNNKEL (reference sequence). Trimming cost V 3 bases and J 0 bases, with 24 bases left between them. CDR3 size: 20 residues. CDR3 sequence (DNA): TGTGCCAGCAGCCACCCCCCACGCGGGGAGGGGACAAATAGCAATCAGCCCCAGCATTTT. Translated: CASSHPPRGEGTNSNQPQHF.

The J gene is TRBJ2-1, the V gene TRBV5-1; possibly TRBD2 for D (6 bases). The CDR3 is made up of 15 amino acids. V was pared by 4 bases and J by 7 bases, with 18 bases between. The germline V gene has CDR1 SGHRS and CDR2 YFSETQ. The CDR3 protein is CASSPGTHTGNEQFF. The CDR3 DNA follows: TGCGCCAGCAGCCCCGGGACTCATACGGGTAATGAGCAGTTCTTC. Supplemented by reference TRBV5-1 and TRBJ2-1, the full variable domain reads KAGVTQTPRYLIKTRGQQVTLSCSPISGHRSVSWYQQTPGQGLQFLFEYFSETQRNKGNFPGRFSGRQFSNSRSEMNVSTLELGDSALYLCASSPGTHTGNEQFFGPGTRLTVL.

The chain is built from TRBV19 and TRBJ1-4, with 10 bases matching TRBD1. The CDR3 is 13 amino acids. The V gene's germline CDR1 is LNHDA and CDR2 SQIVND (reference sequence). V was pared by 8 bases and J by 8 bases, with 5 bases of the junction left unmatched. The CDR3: CASGQGGKEKLFF. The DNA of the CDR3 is TGTGCCAGTGGACAGGGGGGGAAGGAAAAACTGTTTTTT.

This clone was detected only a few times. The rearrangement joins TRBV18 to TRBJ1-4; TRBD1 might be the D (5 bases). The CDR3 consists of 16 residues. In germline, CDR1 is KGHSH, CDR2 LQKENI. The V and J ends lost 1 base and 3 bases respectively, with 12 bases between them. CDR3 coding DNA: TGTGCCAGCTCACCACTACCGACAGAAGCTAATGAAAAACTGTTTTTT. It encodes CASSPLPTEANEKLFF. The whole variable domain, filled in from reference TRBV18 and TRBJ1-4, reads NAGVMQNPRHLVRRRGQEARLRCSPMKGHSHVYWYRQLPEEGLKFMVYLQKENIIDESGMPKERFSAEFPKEGPSILRIQQVVRGDSAAYFCASSPLPTEANEKLFFGSGTQLSVL.

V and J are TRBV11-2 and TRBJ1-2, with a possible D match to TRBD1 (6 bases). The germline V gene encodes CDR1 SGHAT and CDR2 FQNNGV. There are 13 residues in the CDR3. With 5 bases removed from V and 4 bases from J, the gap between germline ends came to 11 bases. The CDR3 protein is CASSQDSSYGYTF. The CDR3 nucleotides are TGTGCCAGCAGCCAGGACAGCAGCTATGGCTACACCTTC.

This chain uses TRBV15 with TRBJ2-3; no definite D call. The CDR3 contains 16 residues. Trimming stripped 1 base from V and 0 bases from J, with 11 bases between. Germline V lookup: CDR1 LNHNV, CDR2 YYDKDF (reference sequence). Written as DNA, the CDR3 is TGTGCCACCAGCAGAGTTGAATTCACTAGCACAGATACGCAGTATTTT. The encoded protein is CATSRVEFTSTDTQYF.

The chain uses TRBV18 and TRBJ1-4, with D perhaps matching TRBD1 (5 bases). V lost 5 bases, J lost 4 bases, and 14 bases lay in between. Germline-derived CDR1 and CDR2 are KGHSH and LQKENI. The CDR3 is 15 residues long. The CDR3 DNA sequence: TGTGCCAGCTCATCTACCGACAGCTTTAATGAAAAACTGTTTTTT. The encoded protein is CASSSTDSFNEKLFF.

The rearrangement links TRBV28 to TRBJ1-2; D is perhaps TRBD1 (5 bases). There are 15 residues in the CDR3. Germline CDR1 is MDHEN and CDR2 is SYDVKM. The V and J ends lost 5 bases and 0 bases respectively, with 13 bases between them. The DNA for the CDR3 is TGTGCCAGCAGTATGGGTGGCAGGGCTAACTATGGCTACACCTTC. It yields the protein CASSMGGRANYGYTF.

In nucleotides, the CDR3 is TGTGCCAGCACCCGGGGGGGGAACACCGGGGAGCTGTTTTTT. It codes for CASTRGGNTGELFF. J is TRBJ2-2 and V is TRBV27; 8 positions match TRBD2. This CDR3 has 14 residues. The V segment lost 7 bases and the J segment 1 base; nucleotides outside the gene matches: 2. Germline CDR1 reads MNHEY; CDR2 reads SMNVEV (reference sequence).

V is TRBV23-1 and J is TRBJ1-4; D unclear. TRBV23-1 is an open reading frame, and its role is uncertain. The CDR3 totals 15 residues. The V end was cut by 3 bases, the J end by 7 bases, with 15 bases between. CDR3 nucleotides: TGCGCCAGCAGTCACGACGTCCGGGTGGCTGAAAAACTGTTTTTT. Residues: CASSHDVRVAEKLFF.

Here the CDR3 reads CASRGGFDEKLFF. The CDR3 region has the DNA TGCGCCAGCAGGGGAGGATTTGATGAAAAACTGTTTTTT. The chain is built from TRBV4-1 and TRBJ1-4; D is uncertain. This CDR3 spans 13 amino acids. Looked up from germline, CDR1 is MGHRA and CDR2 is YSYEKL. The V and J ends lost 6 bases and 6 bases respectively, with 11 bases between them.

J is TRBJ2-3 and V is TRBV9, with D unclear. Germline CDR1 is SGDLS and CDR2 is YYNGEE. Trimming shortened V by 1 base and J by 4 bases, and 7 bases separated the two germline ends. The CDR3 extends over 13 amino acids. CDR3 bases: TGTGCCAGCAGCGTATTCCCAGCAGATACGCAGTATTTT. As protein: CASSVFPADTQYF. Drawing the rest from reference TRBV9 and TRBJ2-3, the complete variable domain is DSGVTQTPKHLITATGQRVTLRCSPRSGDLSVYWYQQSLDQGLQFLIQYYNGEERAKGNILERFSAQQFPDLHSELNLSSLELGDSALYFCASSVFPADTQYFGPGTRLTVL.

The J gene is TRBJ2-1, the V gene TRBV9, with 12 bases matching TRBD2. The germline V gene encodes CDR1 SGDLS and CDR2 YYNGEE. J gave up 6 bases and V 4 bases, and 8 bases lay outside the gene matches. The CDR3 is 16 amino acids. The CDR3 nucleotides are TGTGCCAGCAGCACTCATAGACTAGCGGGGGCCAATGAGCAGTTCTTC. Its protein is CASSTHRLAGANEQFF.

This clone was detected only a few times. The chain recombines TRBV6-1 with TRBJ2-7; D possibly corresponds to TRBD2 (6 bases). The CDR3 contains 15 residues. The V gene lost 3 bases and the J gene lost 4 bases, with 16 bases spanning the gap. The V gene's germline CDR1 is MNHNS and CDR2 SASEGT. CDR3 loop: CASSEGRLGMYEQYF. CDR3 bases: TGTGCCAGCAGTGAGGGGAGACTAGGCATGTACGAGCAGTACTTC.

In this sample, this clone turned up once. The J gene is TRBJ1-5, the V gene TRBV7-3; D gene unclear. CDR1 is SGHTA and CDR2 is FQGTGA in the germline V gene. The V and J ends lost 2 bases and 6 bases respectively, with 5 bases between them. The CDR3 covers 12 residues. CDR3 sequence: CASSLPGQPQHF. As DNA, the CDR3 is TGTGCCAGCAGCTTACCCGGTCAGCCCCAGCATTTT.

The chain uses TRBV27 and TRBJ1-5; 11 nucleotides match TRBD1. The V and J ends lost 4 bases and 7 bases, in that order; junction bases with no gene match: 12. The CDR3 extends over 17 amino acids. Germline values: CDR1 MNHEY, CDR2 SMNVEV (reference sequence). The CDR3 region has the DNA TGTGCCAGCAGTTCCTTATCCGGGACAGGGGGTTTGCAGCCCCAGCATTTT. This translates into CASSSLSGTGGLQPQHF.

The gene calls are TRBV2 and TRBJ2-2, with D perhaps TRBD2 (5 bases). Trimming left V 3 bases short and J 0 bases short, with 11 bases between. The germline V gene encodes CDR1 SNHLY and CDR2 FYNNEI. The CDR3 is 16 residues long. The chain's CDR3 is CASSDETLANTGELFF. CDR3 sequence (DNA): TGTGCCAGCAGTGATGAGACACTAGCGAACACCGGGGAGCTGTTTTTT.

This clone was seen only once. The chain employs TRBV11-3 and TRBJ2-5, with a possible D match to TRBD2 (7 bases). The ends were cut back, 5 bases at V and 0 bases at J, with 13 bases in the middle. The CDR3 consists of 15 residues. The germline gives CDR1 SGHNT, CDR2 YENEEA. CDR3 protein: CASSLGGGNQETQYF. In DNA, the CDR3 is TGTGCCAGCAGCCTAGGGGGGGGGAACCAAGAGACCCAGTACTTC.

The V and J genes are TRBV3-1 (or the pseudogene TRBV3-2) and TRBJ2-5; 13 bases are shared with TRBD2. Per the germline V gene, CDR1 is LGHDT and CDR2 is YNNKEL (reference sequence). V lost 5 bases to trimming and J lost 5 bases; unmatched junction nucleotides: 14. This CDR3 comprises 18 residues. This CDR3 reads CASSASTSGRRLGETQYF. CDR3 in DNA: TGTGCCAGCAGCGCCTCGACTAGCGGGAGGAGGTTAGGGGAGACCCAGTACTTC.

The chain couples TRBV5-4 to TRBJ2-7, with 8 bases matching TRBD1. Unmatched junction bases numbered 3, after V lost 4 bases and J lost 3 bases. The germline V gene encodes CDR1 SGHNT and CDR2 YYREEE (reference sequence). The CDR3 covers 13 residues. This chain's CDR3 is CASSRDRYYEQYF. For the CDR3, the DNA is TGTGCCAGCAGCCGGGACAGGTACTACGAGCAGTACTTC. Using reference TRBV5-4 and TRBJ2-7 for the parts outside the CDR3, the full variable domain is ETGVTQSPTHLIKTRGQQVTLRCSSQSGHNTVSWYQQALGQGPQFIFQYYREEENGRGNFPPRFSGLQFPNYSSELNVNALELDDSALYLCASSRDRYYEQYFGPGTRLTVT.

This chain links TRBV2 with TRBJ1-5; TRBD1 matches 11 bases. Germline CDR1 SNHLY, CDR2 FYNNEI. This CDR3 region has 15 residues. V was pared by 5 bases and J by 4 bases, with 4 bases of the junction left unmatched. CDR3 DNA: TGTGCCAGCAGTAGGACAGGGGGCCCGAATCAGCCCCAGCATTTT. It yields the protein CASSRTGGPNQPQHF.

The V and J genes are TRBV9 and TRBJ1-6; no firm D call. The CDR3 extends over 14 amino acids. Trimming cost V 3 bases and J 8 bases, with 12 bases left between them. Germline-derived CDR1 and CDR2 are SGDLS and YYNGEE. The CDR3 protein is CASSESDGHSPLHF. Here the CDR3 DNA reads TGTGCCAGCAGCGAAAGTGATGGCCATTCACCCCTCCACTTT.

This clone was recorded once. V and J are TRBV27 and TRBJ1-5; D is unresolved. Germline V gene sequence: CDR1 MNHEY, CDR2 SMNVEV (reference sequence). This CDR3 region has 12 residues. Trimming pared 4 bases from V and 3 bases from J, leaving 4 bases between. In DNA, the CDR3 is TGTGCCAGCAGTTCTCCCAATCAGCCCCAGCATTTT. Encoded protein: CASSSPNQPQHF.

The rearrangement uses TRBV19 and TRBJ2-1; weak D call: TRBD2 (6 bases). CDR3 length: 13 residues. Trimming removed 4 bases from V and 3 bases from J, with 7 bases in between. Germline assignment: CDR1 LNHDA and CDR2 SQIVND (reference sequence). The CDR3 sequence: CASSSGNYNEQFF. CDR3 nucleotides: TGTGCCAGTAGTAGCGGGAACTACAATGAGCAGTTCTTC.

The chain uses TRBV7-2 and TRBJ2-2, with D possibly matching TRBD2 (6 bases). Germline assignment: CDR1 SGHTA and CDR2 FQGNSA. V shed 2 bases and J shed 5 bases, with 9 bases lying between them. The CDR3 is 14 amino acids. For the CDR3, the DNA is TGTGCCAGCAGCTTACTAGCGACTACCGGGGAGCTGTTTTTT. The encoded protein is CASSLLATTGELFF.

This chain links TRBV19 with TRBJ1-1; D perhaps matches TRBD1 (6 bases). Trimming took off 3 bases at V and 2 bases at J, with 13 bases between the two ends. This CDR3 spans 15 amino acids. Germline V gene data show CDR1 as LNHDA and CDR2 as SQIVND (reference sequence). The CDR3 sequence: CASSITGIENTEAFF. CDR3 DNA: TGTGCCAGTAGTATCACAGGGATAGAAAACACTGAAGCTTTCTTT.

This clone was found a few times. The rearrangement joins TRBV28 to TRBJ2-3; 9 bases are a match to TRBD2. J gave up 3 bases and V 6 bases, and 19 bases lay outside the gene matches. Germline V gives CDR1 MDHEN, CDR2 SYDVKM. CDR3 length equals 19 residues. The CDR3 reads CASSYTLTIAGESTDTQYF. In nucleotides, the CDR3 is TGTGCCAGCAGCTACACCCTTACTATAGCGGGGGAGTCGACAGATACGCAGTATTTT.

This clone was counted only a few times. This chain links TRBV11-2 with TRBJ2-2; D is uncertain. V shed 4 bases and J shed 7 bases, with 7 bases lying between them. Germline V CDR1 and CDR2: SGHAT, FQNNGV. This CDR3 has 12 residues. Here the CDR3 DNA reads TGTGCCAGCAGCTCAATACACGGGGAGCTGTTTTTT. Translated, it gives CASSSIHGELFF.

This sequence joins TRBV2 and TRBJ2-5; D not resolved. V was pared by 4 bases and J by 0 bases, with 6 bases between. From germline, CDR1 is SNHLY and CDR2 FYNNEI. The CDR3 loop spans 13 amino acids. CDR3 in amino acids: CASSAEYQETQYF. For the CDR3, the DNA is TGTGCCAGCAGTGCGGAGTACCAAGAGACCCAGTACTTC.